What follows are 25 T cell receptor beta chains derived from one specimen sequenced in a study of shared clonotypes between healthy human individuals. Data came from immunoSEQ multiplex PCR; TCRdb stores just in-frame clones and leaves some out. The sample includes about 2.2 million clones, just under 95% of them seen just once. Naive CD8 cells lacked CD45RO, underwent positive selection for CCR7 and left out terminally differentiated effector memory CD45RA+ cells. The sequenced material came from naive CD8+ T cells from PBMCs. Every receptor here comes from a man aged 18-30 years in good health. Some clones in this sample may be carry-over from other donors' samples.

The CDR3 bases are TGCGCCAGCAGTGCACAGGGTCGGAACACTGAAGCTTTCTTT. Its translation: CASSAQGRNTEAFF. The chain is built from TRBV10-2 and TRBJ1-1; D is perhaps TRBD1 (6 bases). V was pared by 4 bases and J by 1 base, with 10 bases between. The CDR3 is 14 amino acids. The germline V gene encodes CDR1 WSHSY and CDR2 SAAADI.

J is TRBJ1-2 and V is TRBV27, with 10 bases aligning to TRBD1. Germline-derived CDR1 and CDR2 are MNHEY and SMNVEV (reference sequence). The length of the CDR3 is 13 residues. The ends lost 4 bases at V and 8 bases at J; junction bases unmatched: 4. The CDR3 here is CASSSGTGVGYTF. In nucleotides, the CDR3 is TGTGCCAGCAGTTCCGGGACAGGGGTCGGCTACACCTTC.

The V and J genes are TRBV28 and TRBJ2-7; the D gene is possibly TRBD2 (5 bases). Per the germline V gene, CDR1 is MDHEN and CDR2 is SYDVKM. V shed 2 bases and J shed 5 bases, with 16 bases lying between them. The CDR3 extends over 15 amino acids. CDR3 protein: CASSLIRERSDEQYF. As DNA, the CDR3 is TGTGCCAGCAGTTTAATCCGGGAACGGTCCGACGAGCAGTACTTC.

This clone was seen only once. CDR3: CSVEAALHTGELFF. DNA of the CDR3: TGCAGCGTTGAGGCGGCGCTACACACCGGGGAGCTGTTTTTT. The V and J genes are TRBV29-1 and TRBJ2-2; no clear D. The CDR3 length is 14 residues. CDR1 SQVTM and CDR2 ANQGSEA come from the germline V gene. V lost 3 bases to trimming and J lost 3 bases, with 11 bases between them.

CDR3 nucleotides: TGTGCCAGCAGTGATGTCCTCGTCCGCGCCGGGGAGCTGTTTTTT. Its protein is CASSDVLVRAGELFF. V usage is TRBV2 and J usage is TRBJ2-2; D gene uncertain. V was shortened by 3 bases and J by 6 bases, with 14 bases between the two germline ends. This CDR3 has 15 amino acids. Per the germline V gene, CDR1 is SNHLY and CDR2 is FYNNEI. Drawing the rest from reference TRBV2 and TRBJ2-2, the complete variable domain is EPEVTQTPSHQVTQMGQEVILRCVPISNHLYFYWYRQILGQKVEFLVSFYNNEISEKSEIFDDQFSVERPDGSNFTLKIRSTKLEDSAMYFCASSDVLVRAGELFFGEGSRLTVL.

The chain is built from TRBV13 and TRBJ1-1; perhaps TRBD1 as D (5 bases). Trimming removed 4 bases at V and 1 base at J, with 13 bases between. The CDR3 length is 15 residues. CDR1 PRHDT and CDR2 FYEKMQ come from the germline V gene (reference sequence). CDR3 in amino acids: CASSSGGDANTEAFF. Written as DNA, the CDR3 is TGTGCCAGCAGCTCCGGGGGGGATGCGAACACTGAAGCTTTCTTT.

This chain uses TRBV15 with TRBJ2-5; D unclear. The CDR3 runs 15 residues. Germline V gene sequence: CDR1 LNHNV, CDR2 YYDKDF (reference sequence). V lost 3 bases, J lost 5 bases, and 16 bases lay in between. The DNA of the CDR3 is TGTGCCACCAGCAGGGATCGGATCCCCCGGGAGACCCAGTACTTC. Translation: CATSRDRIPRETQYF. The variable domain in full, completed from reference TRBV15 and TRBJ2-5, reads DAMVIQNPRYQVTQFGKPVTLSCSQTLNHNVMYWYQQKSSQAPKLLFHYYDKDFNNEADTPDNFQSRRPNTSFCFLDIRSPGLGDTAMYLCATSRDRIPRETQYFGPGTRLLVL.

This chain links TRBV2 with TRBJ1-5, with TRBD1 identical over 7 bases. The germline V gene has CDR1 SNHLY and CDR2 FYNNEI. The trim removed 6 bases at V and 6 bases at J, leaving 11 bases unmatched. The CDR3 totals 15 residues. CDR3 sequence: CASSRSEGAVQPQHF. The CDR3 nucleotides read TGTGCCAGCAGCCGCTCCGAGGGGGCCGTTCAGCCCCAGCATTTT.

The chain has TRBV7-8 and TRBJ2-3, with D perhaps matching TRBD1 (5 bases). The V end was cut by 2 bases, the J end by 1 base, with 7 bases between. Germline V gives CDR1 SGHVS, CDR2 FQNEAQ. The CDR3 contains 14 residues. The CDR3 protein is CASSLIQGTDTQYF. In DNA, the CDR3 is TGTGCCAGCAGCTTAATACAGGGCACAGATACGCAGTATTTT. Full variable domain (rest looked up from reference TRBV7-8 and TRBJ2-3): GAGVSQSPRYKVAKRGQDVALRCDPISGHVSLFWYQQALGQGPEFLTYFQNEAQLDKSGLPSDRFFAERPEGSVSTLKIQRTQQEDSAVYLCASSLIQGTDTQYFGPGTRLTVL.

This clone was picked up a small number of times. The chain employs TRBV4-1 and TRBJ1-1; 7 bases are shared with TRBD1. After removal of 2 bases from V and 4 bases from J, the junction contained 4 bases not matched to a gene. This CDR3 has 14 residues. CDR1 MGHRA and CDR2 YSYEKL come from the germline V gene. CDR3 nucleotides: TGCGCCAGCAGCCAACCTGGGACAGCCACTGAAGCTTTCTTT. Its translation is CASSQPGTATEAFF.

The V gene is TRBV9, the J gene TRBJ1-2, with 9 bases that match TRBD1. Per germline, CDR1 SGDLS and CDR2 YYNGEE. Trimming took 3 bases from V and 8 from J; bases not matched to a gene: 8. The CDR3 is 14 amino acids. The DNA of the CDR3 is TGTGCCAGCAGCGGTCACAGGGGGCTGGTGGGCTACACCTTC. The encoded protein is CASSGHRGLVGYTF.

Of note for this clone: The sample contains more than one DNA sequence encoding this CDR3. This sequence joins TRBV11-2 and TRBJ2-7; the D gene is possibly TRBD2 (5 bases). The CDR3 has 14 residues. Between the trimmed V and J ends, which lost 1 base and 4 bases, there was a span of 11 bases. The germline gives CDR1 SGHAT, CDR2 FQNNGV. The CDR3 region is CASSLGGSGYEQYF. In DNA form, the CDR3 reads TGTGCCAGCAGCTTAGGTGGGAGTGGTTACGAGCAGTACTTC. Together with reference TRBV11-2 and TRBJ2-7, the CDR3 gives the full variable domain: EAGVAQSPRYKIIEKRQSVAFWCNPISGHATLYWYQQILGQGPKLLIQFQNNGVVDDSQLPKDRFSAERLKGVDSTLKIQPAKLEDSAVYLCASSLGGSGYEQYFGPGTRLTVT.

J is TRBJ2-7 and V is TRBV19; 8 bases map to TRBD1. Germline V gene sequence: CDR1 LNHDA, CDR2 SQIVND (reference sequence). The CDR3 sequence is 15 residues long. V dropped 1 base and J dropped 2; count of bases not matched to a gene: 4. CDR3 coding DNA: TGTGCCAGTAGTATAGTGGACAGGGTGGCCTACGAGCAGTACTTC. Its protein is CASSIVDRVAYEQYF.

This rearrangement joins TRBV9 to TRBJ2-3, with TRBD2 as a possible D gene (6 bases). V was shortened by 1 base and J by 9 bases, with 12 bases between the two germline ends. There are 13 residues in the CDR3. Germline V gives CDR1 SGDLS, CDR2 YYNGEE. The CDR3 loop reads CASSVWGEDTQYF. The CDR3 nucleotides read TGTGCCAGCAGCGTATGGGGGGAGGACACGCAGTATTTT.

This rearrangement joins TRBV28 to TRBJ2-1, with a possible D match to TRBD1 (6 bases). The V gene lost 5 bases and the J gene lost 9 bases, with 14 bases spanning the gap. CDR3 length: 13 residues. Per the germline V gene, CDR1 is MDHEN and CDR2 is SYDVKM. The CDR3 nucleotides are TGTGCCAGCAGTCCACGTCGAGGGGGTGAGCAGTTCTTC. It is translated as CASSPRRGGEQFF.

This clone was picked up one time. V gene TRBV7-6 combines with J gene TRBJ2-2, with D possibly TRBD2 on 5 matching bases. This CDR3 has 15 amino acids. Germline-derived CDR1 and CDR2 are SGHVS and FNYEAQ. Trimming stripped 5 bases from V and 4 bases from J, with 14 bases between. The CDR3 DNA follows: TGTGCCAGCAGCAATACGGGATTTACCACCGGGGAGCTGTTTTTT. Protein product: CASSNTGFTTGELFF.

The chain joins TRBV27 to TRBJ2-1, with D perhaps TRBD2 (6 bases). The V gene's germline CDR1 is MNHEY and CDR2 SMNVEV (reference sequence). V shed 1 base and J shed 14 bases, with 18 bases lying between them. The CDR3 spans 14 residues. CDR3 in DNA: TGTGCCAGCAGTTTATTCACAAACGGGCAGCGGGAGTTCTTC. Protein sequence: CASSLFTNGQREFF.

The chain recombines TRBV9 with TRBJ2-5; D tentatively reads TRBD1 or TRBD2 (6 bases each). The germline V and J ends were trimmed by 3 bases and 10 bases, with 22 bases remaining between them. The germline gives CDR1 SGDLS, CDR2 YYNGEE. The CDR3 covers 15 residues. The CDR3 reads CASSASGTSAEGQYF. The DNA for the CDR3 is TGTGCCAGCAGCGCCTCCGGGACAAGCGCGGAGGGCCAGTACTTC.

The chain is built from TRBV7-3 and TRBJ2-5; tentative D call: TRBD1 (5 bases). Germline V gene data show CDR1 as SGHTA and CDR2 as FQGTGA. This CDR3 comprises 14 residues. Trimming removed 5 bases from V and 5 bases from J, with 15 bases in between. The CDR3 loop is CASSPDQGRETQYF. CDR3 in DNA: TGTGCCAGCAGCCCGGACCAGGGTCGGGAGACCCAGTACTTC.

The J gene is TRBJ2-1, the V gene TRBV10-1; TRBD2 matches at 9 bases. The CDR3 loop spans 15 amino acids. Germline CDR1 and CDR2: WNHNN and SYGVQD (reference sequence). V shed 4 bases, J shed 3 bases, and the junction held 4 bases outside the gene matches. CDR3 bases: TGCGCCAGCAGTGTTGGACTAGCGCTCTACAATGAGCAGTTCTTC. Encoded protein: CASSVGLALYNEQFF.

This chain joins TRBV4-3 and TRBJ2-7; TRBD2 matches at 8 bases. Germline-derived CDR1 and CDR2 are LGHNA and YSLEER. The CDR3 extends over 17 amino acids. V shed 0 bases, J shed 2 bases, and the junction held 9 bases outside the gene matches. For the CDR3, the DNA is TGCGCCAGCAGCCAAGAATTAGCGGGAAAGCCGACCTACGAGCAGTACTTC. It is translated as CASSQELAGKPTYEQYF.

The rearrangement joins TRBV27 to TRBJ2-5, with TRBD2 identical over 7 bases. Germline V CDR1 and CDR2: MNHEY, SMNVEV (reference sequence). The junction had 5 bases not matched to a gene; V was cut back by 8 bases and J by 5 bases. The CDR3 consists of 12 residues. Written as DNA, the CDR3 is TGTGCCAGCGGGAGCGGGACTGAGACCCAGTACTTC. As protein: CASGSGTETQYF.

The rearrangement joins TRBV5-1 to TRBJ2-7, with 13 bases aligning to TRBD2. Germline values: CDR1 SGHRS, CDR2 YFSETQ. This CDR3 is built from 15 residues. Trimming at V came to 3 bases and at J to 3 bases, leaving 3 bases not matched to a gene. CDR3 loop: CASSWGTSGDYEQYF. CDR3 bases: TGCGCCAGCAGCTGGGGGACTAGCGGGGACTACGAGCAGTACTTC.

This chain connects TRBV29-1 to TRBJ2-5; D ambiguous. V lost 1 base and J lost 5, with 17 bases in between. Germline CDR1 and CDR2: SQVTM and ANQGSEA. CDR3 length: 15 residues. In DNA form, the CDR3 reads TGCAGCGTTGAAGTAACAGAACATCCAACGGAGACCCAGTACTTC. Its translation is CSVEVTEHPTETQYF.

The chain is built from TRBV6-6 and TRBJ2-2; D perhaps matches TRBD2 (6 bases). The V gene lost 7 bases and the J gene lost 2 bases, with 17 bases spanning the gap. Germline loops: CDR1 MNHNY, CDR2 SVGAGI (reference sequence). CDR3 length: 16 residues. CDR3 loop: CASTLPGLRNTGELFF. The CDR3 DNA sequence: TGTGCCAGCACCTTACCGGGACTCAGAAACACCGGGGAGCTGTTTTTT.